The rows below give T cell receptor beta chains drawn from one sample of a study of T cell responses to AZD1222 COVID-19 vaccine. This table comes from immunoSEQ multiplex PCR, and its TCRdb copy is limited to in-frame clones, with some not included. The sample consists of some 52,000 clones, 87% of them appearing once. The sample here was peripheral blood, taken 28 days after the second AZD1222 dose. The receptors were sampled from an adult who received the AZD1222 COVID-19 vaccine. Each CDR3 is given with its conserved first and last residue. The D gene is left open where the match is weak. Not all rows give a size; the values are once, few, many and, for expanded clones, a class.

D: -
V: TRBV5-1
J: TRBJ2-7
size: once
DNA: TGCGCCAGCAGCCCGGAGGGGGGATTCTCATACGAGCAGTACTTC
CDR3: CASSPEGGFSYEQYF

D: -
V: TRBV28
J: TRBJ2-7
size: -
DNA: TGTGCCAGCAGTCAACAGGGCTCCTACGAGCAGTACTTC
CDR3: CASSQQGSYEQYF

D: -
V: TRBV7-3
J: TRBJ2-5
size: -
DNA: TGTGCCAGCGGAAATGGACTGGGCAAAGAGACCCAGTACTTC
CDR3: CASGNGLGKETQYF

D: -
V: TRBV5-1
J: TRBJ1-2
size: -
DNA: TGCGCCAGCAGCGCAGATTATGGCTACACCTTC
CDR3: CASSADYGYTF

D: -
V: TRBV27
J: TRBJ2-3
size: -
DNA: TGTGCCAGCAGTTCGTTTGGGGCCACAGATACGCAGTATTTT
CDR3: CASSSFGATDTQYF

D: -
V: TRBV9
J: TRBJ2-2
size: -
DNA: TGTGCCAGCAGCGTAGCCCCCACCGGGGAGCTGTTTTTT
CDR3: CASSVAPTGELFF

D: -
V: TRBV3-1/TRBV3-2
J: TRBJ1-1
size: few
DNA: TGTGCCAGCAGCCAAGATCGGGGGTTTTGGACTGAAGCTTTCTTT
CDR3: CASSQDRGFWTEAFF

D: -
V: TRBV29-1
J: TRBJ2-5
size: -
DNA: TGCAGCGTTGAGAGGGGAATGAAGACCCAGTACTTC
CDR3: CSVERGMKTQYF

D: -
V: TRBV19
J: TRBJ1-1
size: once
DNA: TGTGCCAGTAGCTCCGGGACGACCACTGAAGCTTTCTTT
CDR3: CASSSGTTTEAFF

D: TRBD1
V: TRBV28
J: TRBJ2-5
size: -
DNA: TGTGCCAGCAGTTCCAGGGGGTGGAAAGAGACCCAGTACTTC
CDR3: CASSSRGWKETQYF

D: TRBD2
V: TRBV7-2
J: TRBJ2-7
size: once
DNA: TGTGCCAGCAGCTTAGGCTTTTATAGGGGGGGACTAGCGGCCTCTGAGCAGTACTTC
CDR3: CASSLGFYRGGLAASEQYF

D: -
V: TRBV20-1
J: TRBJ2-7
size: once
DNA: TGCAGTGCTAACAGGGTCGACGAGCAGTACTTC
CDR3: CSANRVDEQYF

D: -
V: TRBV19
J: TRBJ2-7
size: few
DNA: TGTGCCAGTGGGAGGCAGGGAGTCAACGAGCAGTACTTC
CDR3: CASGRQGVNEQYF

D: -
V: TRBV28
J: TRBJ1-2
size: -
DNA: TGTGCCAGCAGTCCCCCGCGGTACTATGGCTACACCTTC
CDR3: CASSPPRYYGYTF

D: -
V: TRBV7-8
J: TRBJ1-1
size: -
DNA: TGTGCCAGCAGCTTAAACCGGGCCAACACTGAAGCTTTCTTT
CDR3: CASSLNRANTEAFF

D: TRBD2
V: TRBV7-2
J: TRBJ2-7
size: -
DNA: TGTGCCAGCAGCACCCGGACTAGCGCCCCGGGGCAGTACTTC
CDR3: CASSTRTSAPGQYF

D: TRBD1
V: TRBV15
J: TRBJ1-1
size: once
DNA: TGTGCCACCAGCAGAGAACCAGGGGGGCCTGAAGCTTTCTTT
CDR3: CATSREPGGPEAFF

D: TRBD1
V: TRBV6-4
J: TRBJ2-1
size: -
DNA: TGTGCCAGCAGTCTAGAGACAGGGGGCAATGAGCAGTTCTTC
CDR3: CASSLETGGNEQFF

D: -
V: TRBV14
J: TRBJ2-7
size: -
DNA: TGTGCCAGCAGCCAAGTAGCGGCGGGGTACGAGCAGTACTTC
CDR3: CASSQVAAGYEQYF

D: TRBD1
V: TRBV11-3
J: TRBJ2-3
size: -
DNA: TGTGCCAGCAGCTCTCGATGGGGACAGGGGGCAGATACGCAGTATTTT
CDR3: CASSSRWGQGADTQYF

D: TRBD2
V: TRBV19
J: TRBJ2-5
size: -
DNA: TGTGCCAGTAGTCAAAGCGGGAGCAAGGGGGAGACCCAGTACTTC
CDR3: CASSQSGSKGETQYF

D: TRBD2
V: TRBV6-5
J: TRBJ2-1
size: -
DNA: TGTGCCAGCCGGACTAGGAGTGTCAATGAGCAGTTCTTC
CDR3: CASRTRSVNEQFF

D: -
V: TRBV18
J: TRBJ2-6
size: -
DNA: TGTGCCAGCTCACCACCTGCGTCGGGGGCCAACGTCCTGACTTTC
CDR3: CASSPPASGANVLTF

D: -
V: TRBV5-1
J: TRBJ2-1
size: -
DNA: TGCGCCAGCAGGGGGTTAGCGGTCTACAATGAGCAGTTCTTC
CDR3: CASRGLAVYNEQFF

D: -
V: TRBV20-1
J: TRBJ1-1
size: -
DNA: TGCAGCCCGACTGAAGCTTTCTTT
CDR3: CSPTEAFF

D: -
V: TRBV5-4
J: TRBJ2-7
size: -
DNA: TGTGCCAGCAGCTTGGGTGGGATCTCCCACGAGCAGTACTTC
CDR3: CASSLGGISHEQYF

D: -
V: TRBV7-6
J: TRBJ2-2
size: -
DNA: TGTGCCAGCAGTTTGTCCGGGACTACCGGGGAGCTGTTTTTT
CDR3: CASSLSGTTGELFF

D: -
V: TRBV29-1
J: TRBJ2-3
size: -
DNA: TGCAGCGCACCGGGTGAGCAGGGGCGGGTCACAGATACGCAGTATTTT
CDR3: CSAPGEQGRVTDTQYF

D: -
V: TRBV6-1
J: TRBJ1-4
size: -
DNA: TGTGCCAGCAGTGAATGGGGCCTGAGGGCAACTAATGAAAAACTGTTTTTT
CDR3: CASSEWGLRATNEKLFF

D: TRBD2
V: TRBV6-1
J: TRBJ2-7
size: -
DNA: TGTGCCAGCAGTGAAGGAGCGGGGAGCTCCTACGAGCAGTACTTC
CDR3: CASSEGAGSSYEQYF

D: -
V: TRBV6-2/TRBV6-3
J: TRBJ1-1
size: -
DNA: TGTGCCAGCAGTTACGTTACGGGGGGGCTGAACACTGAAGCTTTCTTT
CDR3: CASSYVTGGLNTEAFF

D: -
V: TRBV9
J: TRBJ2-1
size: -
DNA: TGTGCCAGCAGCGTAGCTCGAGCGGCCGAGGCGTTCAATGAGCAGTTCTTC
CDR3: CASSVARAAEAFNEQFF

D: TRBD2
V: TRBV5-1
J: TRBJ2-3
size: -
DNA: TGCGCCAGCAGCTTGCGGCGGGAGGGCGGGACAGATACGCAGTATTTT
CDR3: CASSLRREGGTDTQYF

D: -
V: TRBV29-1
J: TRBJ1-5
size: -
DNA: TGCAGCGTTGAAGTGGGAGGGAATCAGCCCCAGCATTTT
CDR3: CSVEVGGNQPQHF

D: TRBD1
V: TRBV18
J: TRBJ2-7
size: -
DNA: TGTGCCAGCTCACCCCTACCGGGACAGGGCACCCACGAGCAGTACTTC
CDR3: CASSPLPGQGTHEQYF

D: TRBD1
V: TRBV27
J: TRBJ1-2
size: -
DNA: TGTGCCAGCAGTACCACAGGGGTCTATGGCTACACCTTC
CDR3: CASSTTGVYGYTF

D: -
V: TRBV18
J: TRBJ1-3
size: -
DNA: TGTGCCAGCTCACCGTCCAGGGCGTTCTTCTCTGGAAACACCATATATTTT
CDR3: CASSPSRAFFSGNTIYF

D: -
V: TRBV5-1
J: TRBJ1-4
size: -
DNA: TGCGCCAGCAGCGCGAGACGGGGCACTAATGAAAAACTGTTTTTT
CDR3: CASSARRGTNEKLFF

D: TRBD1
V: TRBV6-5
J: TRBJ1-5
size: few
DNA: TGTGCCAGCAGTCGGGACAGGTGGCAGCCCCAGCATTTT
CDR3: CASSRDRWQPQHF

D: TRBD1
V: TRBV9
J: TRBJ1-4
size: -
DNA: TGTGCCAGCAGCGCGACAGGGGCAACTAATGAAAAACTGTTTTTT
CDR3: CASSATGATNEKLFF

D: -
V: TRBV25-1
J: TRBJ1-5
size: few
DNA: TGTGCCAGCAGTGAATGGTCAGATAGCAATCAGCCCCAGCATTTT
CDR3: CASSEWSDSNQPQHF

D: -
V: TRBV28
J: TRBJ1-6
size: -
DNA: TGTGCCAGCAGTTTAAGGGGGGCGCATAATTCACCCCTCCACTTT
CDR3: CASSLRGAHNSPLHF

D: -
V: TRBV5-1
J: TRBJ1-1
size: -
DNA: TGCGCCAGCAGCTTGGGTGTTCGTGAGGGTAGCGATGAAGCTTTCTTT
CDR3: CASSLGVREGSDEAFF

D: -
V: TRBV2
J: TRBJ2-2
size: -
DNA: TGTGCCAGCAGTGAAGCAGGAAACTATGGCACCGGGGAGCTGTTTTTT
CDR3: CASSEAGNYGTGELFF

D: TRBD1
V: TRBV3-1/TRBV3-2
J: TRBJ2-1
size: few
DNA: TGTGCCAGCAGCCGCCCGGGACAGGCCTTCAATGAGCAGTTCTTC
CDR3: CASSRPGQAFNEQFF

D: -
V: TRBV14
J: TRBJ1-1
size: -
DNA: TGTGCCAGCAGCCATACAGGGATCCGGTGGGACACTGAAGCTTTCTTT
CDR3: CASSHTGIRWDTEAFF

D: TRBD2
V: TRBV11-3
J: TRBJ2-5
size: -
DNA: TGTGCCAGCAGCTTAGGTGCCGCGGGAGGGGCAGAGACCCAGTACTTC
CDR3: CASSLGAAGGAETQYF

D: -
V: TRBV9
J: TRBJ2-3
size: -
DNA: TGTGCCAGCAGCGTGGGAGCCACAGATACGCAGTATTTT
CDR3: CASSVGATDTQYF

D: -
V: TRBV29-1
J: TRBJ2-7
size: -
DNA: TGCAGCGTTGAAGACTCCTCGGGCTCCTACGAGCAGTACTTC
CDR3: CSVEDSSGSYEQYF

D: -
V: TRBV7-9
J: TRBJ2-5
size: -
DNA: TGTGCCAGCAGCTTACCCGGCCTCCGAGAGACCCAGTACTTC
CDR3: CASSLPGLRETQYF

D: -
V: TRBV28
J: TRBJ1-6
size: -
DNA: TGTGCCAGCAATGCGGGCTCCTATAATTCACCCCTCCACTTT
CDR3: CASNAGSYNSPLHF

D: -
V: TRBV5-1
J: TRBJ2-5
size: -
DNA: TGCGCCAGCAGCTTGGTGGGGATACAAGAGACCCAGTACTTC
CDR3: CASSLVGIQETQYF

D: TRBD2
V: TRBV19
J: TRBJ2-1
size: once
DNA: TGTGCCAGTAGTGGGGGACTAGGACAAAGTGAGCAGTTCTTC
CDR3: CASSGGLGQSEQFF

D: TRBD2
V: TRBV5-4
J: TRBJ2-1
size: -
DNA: TGTGCCAGCAGCCGGGACACTAGCGGGAGCCGGGACAATGAGCAGTTCTTC
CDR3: CASSRDTSGSRDNEQFF

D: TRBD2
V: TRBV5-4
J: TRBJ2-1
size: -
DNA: TGTGCCAGCAGCCTCAGCGGGAGGGCCTACAATGAGCAGTTCTTC
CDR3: CASSLSGRAYNEQFF

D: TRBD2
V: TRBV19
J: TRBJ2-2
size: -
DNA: TGTGCCAGTACCTCAAGTAGCGGGGGGACCGGGGAGCTGTTTTTT
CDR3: CASTSSSGGTGELFF

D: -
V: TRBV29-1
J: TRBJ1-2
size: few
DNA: TGCAGCGTTGAAGATCTTAGGGGTATGGACTATGGCTACACCTTC
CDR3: CSVEDLRGMDYGYTF